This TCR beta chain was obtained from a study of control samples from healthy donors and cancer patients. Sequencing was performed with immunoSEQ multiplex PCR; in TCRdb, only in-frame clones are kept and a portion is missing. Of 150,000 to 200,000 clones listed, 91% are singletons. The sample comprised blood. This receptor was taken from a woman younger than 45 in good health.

CDR3 in amino acids: CASSLLRVYTGELFF. The DNA for the CDR3 is TGTGCCAGCAGCTTGCTCAGGGTGTACACCGGGGAGCTGTTTTTT. This chain joins TRBV5-8 and TRBJ2-2, with D possibly being TRBD1 (5 bases). Germline CDR1 SGHTS, CDR2 YDEGEE. CDR3 length: 15 amino acids. V gave up 1 base and J gave up 3 bases, with 10 bases separating them.